This TCR beta chain emerged from a study of blood T cell repertoires in COVID-19. The wider study: Acute and convalescent COVID-19 specimens originated in the United States, Italy and Spain. The cDNA or gDNA used as material had been derived from T cells, B-cell-depleted T cells, or PBMCs.

In the original processing: Counts of nucleated cells, estimated from reference gene primer amplification, were obtained. Measured with immunoSEQ multiplex PCR; TCRdb has only the in-frame clones, and not every one. The V and J calls and clone size come from that table; D and trimming were worked out from the DNA. This sample has 250,000 or so clones; 70% to 90% occur once, and the top ten carry around 3.3%. The CDR3 is made up of 16 amino acids. The trim removed 3 bases at V and 4 bases at J, leaving 3 bases unmatched. Germline assignment: CDR1 LNHDA and CDR2 SQIVND (reference sequence). In this sample, this clone turned up once.

The chain uses TRBV19 and TRBJ2-5; 15 bases agree with TRBD2. Sequencing was performed on peripheral blood. The receptor comes from a man younger than 35 with active or convalescent COVID-19. In DNA, the CDR3 is TGTGCCAGTAGTATCGGGGGACTAGCGGGGGGAGAGACCCAGTACTTC. As protein: CASSIGGLAGGETQYF. The entire variable domain, with the rest obtained from reference TRBV19 and TRBJ2-5, is as follows: DGGITQSPKYLFRKEGQNVTLSCEQNLNHDAMYWYRQDPGQGLRLIYYSQIVNDFQKGDIAEGYSVSREKKESFPLTVTSAQKNPTAFYLCASSIGGLAGGETQYFGPGTRLLVL.